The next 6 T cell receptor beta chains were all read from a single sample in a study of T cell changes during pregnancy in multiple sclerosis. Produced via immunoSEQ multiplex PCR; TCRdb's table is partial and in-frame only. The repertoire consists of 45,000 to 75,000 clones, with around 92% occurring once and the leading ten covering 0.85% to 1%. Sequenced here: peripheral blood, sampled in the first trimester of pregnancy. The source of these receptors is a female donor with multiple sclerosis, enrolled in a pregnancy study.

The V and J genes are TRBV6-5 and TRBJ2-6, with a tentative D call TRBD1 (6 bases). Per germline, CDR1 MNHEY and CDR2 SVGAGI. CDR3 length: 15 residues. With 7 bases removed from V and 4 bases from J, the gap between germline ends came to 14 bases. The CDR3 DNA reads TGTGCCAGCACCCTCACAGGGCCCGGGGCCAACGTCCTGACTTTC. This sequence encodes CASTLTGPGANVLTF.

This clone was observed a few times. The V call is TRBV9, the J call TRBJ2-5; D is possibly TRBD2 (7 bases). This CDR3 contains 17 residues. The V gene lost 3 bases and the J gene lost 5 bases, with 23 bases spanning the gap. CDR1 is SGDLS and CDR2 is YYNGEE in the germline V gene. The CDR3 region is CASSADPRGAGWETQYF. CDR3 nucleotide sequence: TGTGCCAGCAGCGCGGACCCCCGGGGGGCCGGGTGGGAGACCCAGTACTTC.

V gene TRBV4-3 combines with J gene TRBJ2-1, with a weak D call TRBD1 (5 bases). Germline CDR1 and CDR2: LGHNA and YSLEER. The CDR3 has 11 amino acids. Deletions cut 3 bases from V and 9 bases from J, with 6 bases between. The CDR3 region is CASSHTGEQFF. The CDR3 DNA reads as TGCGCCAGCAGCCATACAGGTGAGCAGTTCTTC.

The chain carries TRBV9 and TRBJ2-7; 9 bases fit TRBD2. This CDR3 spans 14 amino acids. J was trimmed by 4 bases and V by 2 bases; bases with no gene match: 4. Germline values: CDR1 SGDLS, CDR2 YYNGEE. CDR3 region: CASSVTSGSYEQYF. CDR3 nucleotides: TGTGCCAGCAGCGTGACTAGCGGCTCATACGAGCAGTACTTC. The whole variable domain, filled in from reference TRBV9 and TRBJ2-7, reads DSGVTQTPKHLITATGQRVTLRCSPRSGDLSVYWYQQSLDQGLQFLIQYYNGEERAKGNILERFSAQQFPDLHSELNLSSLELGDSALYFCASSVTSGSYEQYFGPGTRLTVT.

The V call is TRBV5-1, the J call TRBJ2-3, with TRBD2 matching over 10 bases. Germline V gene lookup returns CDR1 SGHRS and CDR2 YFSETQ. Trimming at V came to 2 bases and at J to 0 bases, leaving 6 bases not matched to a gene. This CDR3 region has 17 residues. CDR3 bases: TGCGCCAGCAGCTTTGGACTAGCGGCCTCTAGCACAGATACGCAGTATTTT. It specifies CASSFGLAASSTDTQYF. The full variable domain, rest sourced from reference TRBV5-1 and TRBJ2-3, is KAGVTQTPRYLIKTRGQQVTLSCSPISGHRSVSWYQQTPGQGLQFLFEYFSETQRNKGNFPGRFSGRQFSNSRSEMNVSTLELGDSALYLCASSFGLAASSTDTQYFGPGTRLTVL.

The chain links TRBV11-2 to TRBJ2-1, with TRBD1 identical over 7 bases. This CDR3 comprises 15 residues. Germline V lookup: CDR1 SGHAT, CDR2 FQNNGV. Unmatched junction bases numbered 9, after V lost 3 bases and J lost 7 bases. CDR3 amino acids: CASSFWGQRENEQFF. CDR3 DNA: TGTGCCAGCAGCTTTTGGGGACAGAGGGAGAATGAGCAGTTCTTC.